This T cell receptor beta chain stems from a study of cytomegalovirus exposure and HLA in healthy donors. Looking at the study overall: A prior analysis found some 110 million unique TCR beta sequences from around 180 million T cells. General study points: Some TCR beta chains (approximately 180 of them) were listed as cytomegalovirus-associated.

CDR3 size: 16 residues. Germline V gene sequence: CDR1 LNHDA, CDR2 SQIVND (reference sequence). J gave up 3 bases and V 5 bases, and 7 bases lay outside the gene matches. About this clone: The antigen is not known.

Both 60 Vbeta primers and 13 Jbeta primers went into the PCR. The table came from immunoSEQ multiplex PCR; TCRdb's copy has only in-frame clones and leaves some out. Listed are tens of thousands of clones; around 2.5% falls within the top ten. Sequencing was performed on PBMCs. The clonotype originates from a man in his forties or fifties in good health and CMV-seronegative. This chain uses TRBV19 with TRBJ1-5, with 10 bases aligning to TRBD1. CDR3 in DNA: TGTGCCAGTAGTGCCGTGGGGACAGGGGCCAATCAGCCCCAGCATTTT. Translated: CASSAVGTGANQPQHF.